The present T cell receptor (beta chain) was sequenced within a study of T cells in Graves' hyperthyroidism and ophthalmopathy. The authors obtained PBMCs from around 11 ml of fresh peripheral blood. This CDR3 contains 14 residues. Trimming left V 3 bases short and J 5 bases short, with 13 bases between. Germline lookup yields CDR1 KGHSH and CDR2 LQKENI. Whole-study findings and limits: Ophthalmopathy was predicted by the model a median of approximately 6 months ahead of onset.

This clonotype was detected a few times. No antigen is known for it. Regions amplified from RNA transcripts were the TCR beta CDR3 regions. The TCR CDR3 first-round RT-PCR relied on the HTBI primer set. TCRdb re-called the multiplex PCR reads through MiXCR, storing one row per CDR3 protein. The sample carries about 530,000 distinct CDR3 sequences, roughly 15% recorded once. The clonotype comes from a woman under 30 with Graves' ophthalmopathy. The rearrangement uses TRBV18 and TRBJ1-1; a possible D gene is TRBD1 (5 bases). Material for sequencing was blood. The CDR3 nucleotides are TGTGCCAGCTCACCGGGCCCGGGGGGTACTGAAGCTTTCTTT. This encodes CASSPGPGGTEAFF.